Below are 20 T cell receptor beta chains sequenced from a single sample in a study of CXCR3-negative and CXCR3-positive naive CD8 T cells. UMI-tagged TRB cDNA libraries were built via 5' RACE. After re-calling the 5' RACE reads, TCRdb lists one entry per CDR3 protein, DNA absent. This table holds 70,000 to 100,000 distinct CDR3 sequences. The sample consisted of naive CXCR3- CD8+ T cells from blood. Subset indicated: CD45RO-CCR7+CD27+CD95- naive CD8+ T cells lacking CXCR3 (TNR3-). The origin of the receptors is a human donor in good health. Some clones in this sample may be carry-over from other donors' samples.

V and J are TRBV29-1 and TRBJ2-1; the D gene TCRdb calls, TRBD2, cannot be checked with no DNA. Per the germline V gene, CDR1 is SQVTM and CDR2 is ANQGSEA. This CDR3 contains 14 residues. The chain's CDR3 is CSVGGGTSGNEQFF.

The J gene is TRBJ2-1, the V gene TRBV6-5; TCRdb's D gene call, TRBD2, goes unchecked for lack of DNA. The CDR3 length is 11 residues. Germline-derived CDR1 and CDR2 are MNHEY and SVGAGI. CDR3 region: CASSWGGEQFF.

The V gene is TRBV6-2 or TRBV6-3, the J gene TRBJ1-1. Germline V gene data show CDR1 as MNHEY and CDR2 as SVGEGT. CDR3 length: 16 residues. The CDR3 loop reads CASISSGRVYNTEAFF.

V and J are TRBV27 and TRBJ1-2. CDR1 is MNHEY, CDR2 SMNVEV, per germline (reference sequence). CDR3 length: 15 amino acids. CDR3 sequence reads: CASSLSDPANYGYTF.

The V call is TRBV12-3 or TRBV12-4, the J call TRBJ2-7; TCRdb reports TRBD1, a call that lacks DNA to check it against. The CDR3 totals 13 residues. The CDR3 loop reads CASSLGHPGEQYF.

This chain joins TRBV15 and TRBJ2-2; there is no DNA to check the TCRdb D call of TRBD2. Germline CDR1 is LNHNV and CDR2 is YYDKDF (reference sequence). CDR3 length: 14 residues. The CDR3 reads CATRLAGVTGELFF. The whole variable domain, filled in from reference TRBV15 and TRBJ2-2, reads DAMVIQNPRYQVTQFGKPVTLSCSQTLNHNVMYWYQQKSSQAPKLLFHYYDKDFNNEADTPDNFQSRRPNTSFCFLDIRSPGLGDTAMYLCATRLAGVTGELFFGEGSRLTVL.

The chain employs TRBV7-9 and TRBJ2-7; TCRdb outputs TRBD1, but without DNA this stays unchecked. This CDR3 has 12 amino acids. CDR1 SEHNR and CDR2 FQNEAQ come from the germline V gene (reference sequence). The CDR3 loop is CASRGDSLEQYF. The full variable domain, completed using reference TRBV7-9 and TRBJ2-7, is DTGVSQNPRHKITKRGQNVTFRCDPISEHNRLYWYRQTLGQGPEFLTYFQNEAQLEKSRLLSDRFSAERPKGSFSTLEIQRTEQGDSAMYLCASRGDSLEQYFGPGTRLTVT.

V usage is TRBV27 and J usage is TRBJ2-7; TCRdb picks TRBD1, but there is no DNA to check that call. Germline-derived CDR1 and CDR2 are MNHEY and SMNVEV (reference sequence). CDR3 size: 21 residues. The CDR3 sequence is CASSPRPGQWGFGNLRPEQYF.

J is TRBJ2-6 and V is TRBV29-1. The germline V gene encodes CDR1 SQVTM and CDR2 ANQGSEA. CDR3 size: 17 residues. CDR3 residues: CSVEVWNRNSGANVLTF.

J is TRBJ2-6 and V is TRBV29-1; the TRBD1 assignment by TCRdb is unverifiable without DNA. This CDR3 has 17 amino acids. Germline CDR1 reads SQVTM; CDR2 reads ANQGSEA. CDR3 sequence: CSAPIWLQGAGANVLTF.

The J gene is TRBJ2-7, the V gene TRBV11-2; the TCRdb D gene call, TRBD2, has no DNA to confirm it. The germline V gene has CDR1 SGHAT and CDR2 FQNNGV. The CDR3 length is 14 residues. CDR3 sequence reads: CASRMAGLTYEQYF.

The rearrangement joins TRBV6-2 or TRBV6-3 to TRBJ1-1; TCRdb's D call, TRBD1, is unchecked because there is no DNA. The CDR3 is 18 residues long. CDR1 is MNHEY and CDR2 is SVGEGT in the germline V gene. CDR3 protein: CASSYPTGDLIGGTEAFF.

This sequence joins TRBV20-1 and TRBJ2-7; TCRdb's assignment of TRBD2 cannot be checked, as there is no DNA. The germline V gene has CDR1 DFQATT and CDR2 SNEGSKA (reference sequence). The CDR3 is 15 residues long. The CDR3 reads CSAPRLAGGAYEQYF.

This rearrangement joins TRBV6-2 or TRBV6-3 to TRBJ2-7; the TCRdb D gene call, TRBD1, has no DNA to confirm it. The CDR3 length is 15 residues. Germline V gene lookup returns CDR1 MNHEY and CDR2 SVGEGT. The CDR3 spells CASSRQGTTVYEQYF.

V usage is TRBV4-1 and J usage is TRBJ2-7. The CDR3 has 14 residues. Looked up from germline, CDR1 is MGHRA and CDR2 is YSYEKL. The CDR3 spells CASSQRQSSYEQYF.

The rearrangement uses TRBV12-3 or TRBV12-4 and TRBJ2-7; TCRdb designates TRBD1, a call that cannot be tested without DNA. This CDR3 region has 15 residues. The CDR3 sequence is CASSPGGEVPYEQYF.

V usage is TRBV7-9 and J usage is TRBJ2-3; TCRdb's D call of TRBD2 is untestable without DNA. The V gene's germline CDR1 is SEHNR and CDR2 FQNEAQ (reference sequence). The CDR3 covers 13 residues. CDR3 amino acids: CASRPRETDTQYF.

V usage is TRBV2 and J usage is TRBJ2-1; TCRdb selects TRBD2, and the lack of DNA leaves this call unchecked. Germline lookup yields CDR1 SNHLY and CDR2 FYNNEI. This CDR3 comprises 13 residues. The CDR3 sequence is CARNIAGLAEQFF.

V is TRBV29-1 and J is TRBJ2-1; the TCRdb call, TRBD2, lacks DNA for checking. Germline V gene sequence: CDR1 SQVTM, CDR2 ANQGSEA. The CDR3 contains 12 residues. CDR3 region: CSVEAIEGEQFF.

This rearrangement joins TRBV5-1 to TRBJ2-1; TCRdb's assignment of TRBD1 cannot be checked, as there is no DNA. CDR1 and CDR2 from the germline V gene are SGHRS and YFSETQ. The CDR3 runs 13 residues. The CDR3 loop reads CASSLTGYNEQFF.